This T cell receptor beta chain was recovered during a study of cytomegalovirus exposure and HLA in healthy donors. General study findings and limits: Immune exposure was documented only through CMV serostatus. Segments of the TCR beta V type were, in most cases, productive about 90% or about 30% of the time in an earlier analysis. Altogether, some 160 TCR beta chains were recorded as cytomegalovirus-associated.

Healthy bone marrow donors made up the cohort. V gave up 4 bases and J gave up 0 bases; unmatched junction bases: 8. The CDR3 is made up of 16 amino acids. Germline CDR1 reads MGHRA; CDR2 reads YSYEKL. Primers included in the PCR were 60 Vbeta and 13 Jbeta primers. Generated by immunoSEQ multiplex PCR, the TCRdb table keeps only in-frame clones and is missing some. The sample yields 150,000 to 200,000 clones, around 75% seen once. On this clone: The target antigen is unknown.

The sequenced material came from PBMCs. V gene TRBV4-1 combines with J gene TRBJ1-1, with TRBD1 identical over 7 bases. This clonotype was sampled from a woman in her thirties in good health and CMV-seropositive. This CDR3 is CASSLPKTGMNTEAFF. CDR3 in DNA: TGCGCCAGCAGCCTTCCAAAGACAGGGATGAACACTGAAGCTTTCTTT.